The clone carrying this T cell receptor (beta chain) turned up a few times. Its antigen is not identified. This sample was taken from a study of T-cell memory formation after mild COVID-19. CDR1 is MGHRA, CDR2 YSYEKL, per germline. Trimming cost V 3 bases and J 3 bases, with 17 bases left between them. The CDR3 has 17 residues. Findings and caveats of the study: Some clones that responded were present in memory (sampled pre-infection), which suggests cross-reactive memory joined. Second-wave clones with a day 37 peak had unconfirmed SARS-CoV-2 specificity. Mainly CM and EM harbored the contracting CD4+ clones; mainly EMRA harbored the CD8+ ones.

TCRdb passed the 5' RACE reads through MiXCR, listing each CDR3 protein once. In the table there are some 300,000 distinct CDR3 sequences, roughly 20% of which are singletons. The specimen sequenced was PBMCs or a T cell subset sorted from them (not recorded which). This rearrangement joins TRBV4-1 to TRBJ2-2; TRBD1 is a possible D gene (5 bases). The receptor was derived from a man younger than 35 who had mild COVID-19 (a few samples of this study predate the infection). Cell type and time point are not known. The CDR3 sequence is CASSQASVGADTGELFF. CDR3 coding DNA: TGCGCCAGCAGCCAGGCATCGGTAGGGGCGGACACCGGGGAGCTGTTTTTT.